The clone carrying this TCR beta chain was detected only a few times. The data were taken from a study of OX40 agonist ivuxolimab in advanced cancers. As for the study in general: From about 23 to 85 years was the age range, with a mean of 60 years, and nearly 85% were male.

The germline V and J ends were trimmed by 3 bases and 3 bases, with 4 bases remaining between them. The CDR3 length is 11 residues. CDR1 is SGHRS, CDR2 YFSETQ, per germline. Blood draws occurred at baseline, cycle 4 day 1, and cycle 7 day 1. Using immunoSEQ multiplex PCR, the repertoire was profiled, and TCRdb retains in-frame clones only, with some absent. Of about 18,000 clones in the sample, approximately 80% were seen once. The V call is TRBV5-1, the J call TRBJ2-7; no definite D call. This sample comprised CD4+ or CD8+ T cells sorted from blood, obtained in a trial of the OX40 agonist ivuxolimab. This clonotype originated in an adult with an advanced solid tumor such as melanoma, head and neck, liver or kidney cancer. The CDR3 region is CASSSGYEQYF. The CDR3 region has the DNA TGCGCCAGCAGCTCGGGCTACGAGCAGTACTTC. Supplemented by reference TRBV5-1 and TRBJ2-7, the full variable domain reads KAGVTQTPRYLIKTRGQQVTLSCSPISGHRSVSWYQQTPGQGLQFLFEYFSETQRNKGNFPGRFSGRQFSNSRSEMNVSTLELGDSALYLCASSSGYEQYFGPGTRLTVT.